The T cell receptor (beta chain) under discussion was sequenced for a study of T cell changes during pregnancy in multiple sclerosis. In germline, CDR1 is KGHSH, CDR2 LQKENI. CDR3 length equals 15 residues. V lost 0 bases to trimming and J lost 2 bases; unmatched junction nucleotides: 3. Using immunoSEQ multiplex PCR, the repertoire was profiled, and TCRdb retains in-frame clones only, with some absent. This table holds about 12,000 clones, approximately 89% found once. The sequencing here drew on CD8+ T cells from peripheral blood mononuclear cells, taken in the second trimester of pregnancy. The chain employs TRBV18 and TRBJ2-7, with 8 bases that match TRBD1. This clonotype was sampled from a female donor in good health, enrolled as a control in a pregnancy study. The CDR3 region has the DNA TGTGCCAGCTCACCACCTCAGGGACAGGCCTACGAGCAGTACTTC. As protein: CASSPPQGQAYEQYF.